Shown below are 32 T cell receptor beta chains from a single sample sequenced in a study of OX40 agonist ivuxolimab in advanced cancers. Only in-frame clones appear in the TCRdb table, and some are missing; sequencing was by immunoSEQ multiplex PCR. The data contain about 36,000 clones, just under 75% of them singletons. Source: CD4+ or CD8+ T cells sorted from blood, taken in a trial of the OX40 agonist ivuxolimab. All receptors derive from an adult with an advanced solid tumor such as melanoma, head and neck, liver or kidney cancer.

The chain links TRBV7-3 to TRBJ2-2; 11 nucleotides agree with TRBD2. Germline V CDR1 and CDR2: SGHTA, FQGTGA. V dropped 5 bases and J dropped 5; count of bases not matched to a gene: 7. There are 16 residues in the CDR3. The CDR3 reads CASSPLAGGWTGELFF. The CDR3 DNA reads TGTGCCAGCAGCCCCCTAGCGGGGGGATGGACCGGGGAGCTGTTTTTT.

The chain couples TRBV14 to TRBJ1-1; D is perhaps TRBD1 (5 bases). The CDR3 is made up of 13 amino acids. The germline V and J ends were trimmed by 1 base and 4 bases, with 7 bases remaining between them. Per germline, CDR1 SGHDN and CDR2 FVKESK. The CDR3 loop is CASSQVTVTEAFF. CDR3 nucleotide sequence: TGTGCCAGCAGCCAAGTGACAGTCACTGAAGCTTTCTTT. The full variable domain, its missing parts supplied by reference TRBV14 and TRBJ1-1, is EAGVTQFPSHSVIEKGQTVTLRCDPISGHDNLYWYRRVMGKEIKFLLHFVKESKQDESGMPNNRFLAERTGGTYSTLKVQPAELEDSGVYFCASSQVTVTEAFFGQGTRLTVV.

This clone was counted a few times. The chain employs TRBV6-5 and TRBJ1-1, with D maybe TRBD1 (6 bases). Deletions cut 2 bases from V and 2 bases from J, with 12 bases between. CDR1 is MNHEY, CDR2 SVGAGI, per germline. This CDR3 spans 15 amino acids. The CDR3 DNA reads TGTGCCAGCAGTTACAACCGACAGGCAAACACTGAAGCTTTCTTT. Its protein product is CASSYNRQANTEAFF.

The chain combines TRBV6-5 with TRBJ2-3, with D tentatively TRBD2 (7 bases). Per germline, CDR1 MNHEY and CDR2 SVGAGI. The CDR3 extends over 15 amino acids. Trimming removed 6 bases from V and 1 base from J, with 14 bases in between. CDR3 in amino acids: CASRTVRGRTDTQYF. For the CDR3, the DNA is TGTGCCAGCAGGACTGTGCGGGGGCGCACAGATACGCAGTATTTT.

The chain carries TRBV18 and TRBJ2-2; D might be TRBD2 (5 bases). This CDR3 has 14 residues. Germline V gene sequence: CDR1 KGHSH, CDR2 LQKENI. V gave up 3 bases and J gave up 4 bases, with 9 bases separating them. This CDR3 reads CASSPTGSTGELFF. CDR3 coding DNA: TGTGCCAGCTCACCCACGGGGAGCACCGGGGAGCTGTTTTTT.

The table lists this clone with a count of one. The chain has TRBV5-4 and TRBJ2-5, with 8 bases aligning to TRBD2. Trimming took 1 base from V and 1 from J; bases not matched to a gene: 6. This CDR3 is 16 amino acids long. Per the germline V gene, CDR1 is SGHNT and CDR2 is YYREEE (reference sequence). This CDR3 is CASSLSGGGTQETQYF. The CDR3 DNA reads TGTGCCAGCAGCTTGAGCGGCGGGGGGACCCAAGAGACCCAGTACTTC.

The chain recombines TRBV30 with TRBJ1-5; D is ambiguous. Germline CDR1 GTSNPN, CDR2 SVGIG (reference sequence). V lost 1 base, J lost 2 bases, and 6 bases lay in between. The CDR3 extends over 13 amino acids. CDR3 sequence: CAWSGQGNQPQHF. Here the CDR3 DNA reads TGTGCCTGGAGTGGCCAGGGCAATCAGCCCCAGCATTTT.

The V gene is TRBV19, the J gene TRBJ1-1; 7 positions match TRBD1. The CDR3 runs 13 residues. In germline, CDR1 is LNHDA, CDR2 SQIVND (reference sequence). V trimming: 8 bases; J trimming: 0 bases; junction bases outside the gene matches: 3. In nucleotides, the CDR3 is TGTGCCAGTCGGGACAGCTTGAACACTGAAGCTTTCTTT. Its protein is CASRDSLNTEAFF.

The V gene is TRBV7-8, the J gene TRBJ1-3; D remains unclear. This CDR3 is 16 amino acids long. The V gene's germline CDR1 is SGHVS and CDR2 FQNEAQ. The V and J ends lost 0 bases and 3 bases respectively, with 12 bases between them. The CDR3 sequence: CASSLAPGLIGNTIYF. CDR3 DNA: TGTGCCAGCAGCTTAGCGCCGGGTTTGATTGGAAACACCATATATTTT.

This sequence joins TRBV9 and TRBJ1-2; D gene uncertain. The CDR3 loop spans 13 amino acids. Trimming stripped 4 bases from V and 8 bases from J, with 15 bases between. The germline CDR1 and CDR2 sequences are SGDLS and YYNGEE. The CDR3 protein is CASSSRTEGGYTF. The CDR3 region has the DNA TGTGCCAGCAGCTCCCGTACCGAAGGAGGCTACACCTTC.

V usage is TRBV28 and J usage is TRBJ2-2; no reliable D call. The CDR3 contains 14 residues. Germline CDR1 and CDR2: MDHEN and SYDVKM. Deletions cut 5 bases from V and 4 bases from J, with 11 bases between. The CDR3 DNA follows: TGTGCCAGCAGTACTCCTACCCTCACCGGGGAGCTGTTTTTT. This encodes CASSTPTLTGELFF. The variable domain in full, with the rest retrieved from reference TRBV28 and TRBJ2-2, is DVKVTQSSRYLVKRTGEKVFLECVQDMDHENMFWYRQDPGLGLRLIYFSYDVKMKEKGDIPEGYSVSREKKERFSLILESASTNQTSMYLCASSTPTLTGELFFGEGSRLTVL.

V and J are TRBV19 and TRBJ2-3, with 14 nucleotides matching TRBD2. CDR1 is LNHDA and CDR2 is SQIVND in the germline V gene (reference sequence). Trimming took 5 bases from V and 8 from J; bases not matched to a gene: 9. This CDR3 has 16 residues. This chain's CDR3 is CASSPPPGLAGVTQYF. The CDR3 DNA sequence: TGTGCCAGTAGTCCCCCCCCGGGACTAGCGGGGGTTACGCAGTATTTT.

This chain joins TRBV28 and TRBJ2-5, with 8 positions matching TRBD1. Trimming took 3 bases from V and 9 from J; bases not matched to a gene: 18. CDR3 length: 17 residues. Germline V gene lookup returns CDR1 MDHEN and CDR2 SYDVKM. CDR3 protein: CASSFPPYRQGAGSQYF. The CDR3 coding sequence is TGTGCCAGCAGTTTCCCACCCTATCGTCAGGGGGCCGGGTCCCAGTACTTC.

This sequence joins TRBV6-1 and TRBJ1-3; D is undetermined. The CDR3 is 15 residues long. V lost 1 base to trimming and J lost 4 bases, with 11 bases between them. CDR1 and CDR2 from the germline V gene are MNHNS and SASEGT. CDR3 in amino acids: CASSEVTTRGNTIYF. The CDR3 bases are TGTGCCAGCAGTGAAGTAACCACTCGCGGAAACACCATATATTTT.

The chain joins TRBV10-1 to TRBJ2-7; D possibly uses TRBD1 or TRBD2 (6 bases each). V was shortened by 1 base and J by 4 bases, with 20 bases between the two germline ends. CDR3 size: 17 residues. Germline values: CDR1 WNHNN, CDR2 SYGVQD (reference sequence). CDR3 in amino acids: CASSEFFGGGASYEQYV. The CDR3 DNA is TGCGCCAGCAGTGAGTTCTTTGGGGGCGGGGCGTCATACGAGCAGTACGTC.

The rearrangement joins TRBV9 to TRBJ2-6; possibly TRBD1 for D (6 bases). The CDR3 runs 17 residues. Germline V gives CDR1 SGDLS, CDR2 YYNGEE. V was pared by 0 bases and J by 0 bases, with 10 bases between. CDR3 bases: TGTGCCAGCAGCGTAGGGGGACAAATCTCTGGGGCCAACGTCCTGACTTTC. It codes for CASSVGGQISGANVLTF.

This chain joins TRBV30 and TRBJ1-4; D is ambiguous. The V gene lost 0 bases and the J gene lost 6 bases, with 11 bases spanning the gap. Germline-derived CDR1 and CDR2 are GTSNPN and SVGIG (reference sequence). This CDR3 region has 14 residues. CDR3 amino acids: CAWSVRGLHEKLFF. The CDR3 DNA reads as TGTGCCTGGAGTGTACGCGGGCTTCATGAAAAACTGTTTTTT. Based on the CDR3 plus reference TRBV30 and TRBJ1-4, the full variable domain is SQTIHQWPATLVQPVGSPLSLECTVEGTSNPNLYWYRQAAGRGLQLLFYSVGIGQISSEVPQNLSASRPQDRQFILSSKKLLLSDSGFYLCAWSVRGLHEKLFFGSGTQLSVL.

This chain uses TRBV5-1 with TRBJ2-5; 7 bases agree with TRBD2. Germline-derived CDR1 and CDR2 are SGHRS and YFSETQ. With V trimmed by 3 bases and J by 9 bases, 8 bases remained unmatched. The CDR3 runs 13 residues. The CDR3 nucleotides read TGCGCCAGCAGCTCTCGGGGGAGGGAGTCCCAGTACTTC. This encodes CASSSRGRESQYF.

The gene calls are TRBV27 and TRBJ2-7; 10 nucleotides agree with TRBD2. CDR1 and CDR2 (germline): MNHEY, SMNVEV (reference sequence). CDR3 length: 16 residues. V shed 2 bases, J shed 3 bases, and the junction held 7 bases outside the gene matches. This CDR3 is CASSLRLAGNYYEQYF. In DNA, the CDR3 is TGTGCCAGCAGTTTACGACTAGCGGGCAACTACTACGAGCAGTACTTC.

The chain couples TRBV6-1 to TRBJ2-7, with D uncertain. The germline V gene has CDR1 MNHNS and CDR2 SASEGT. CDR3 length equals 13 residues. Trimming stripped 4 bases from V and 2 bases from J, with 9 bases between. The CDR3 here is CASSVQSPYEQYV. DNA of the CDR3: TGTGCCAGCAGTGTACAGAGCCCCTACGAGCAGTACGTC.

The CDR3 spells CASSPPRGEGSPLHF. As DNA, the CDR3 is TGTGCCAGCAGTCCCCCCCGGGGAGAAGGGTCACCCCTCCACTTT. This chain links TRBV6-6 with TRBJ1-6; D unresolved. V gave up 5 bases and J gave up 10 bases, with 18 bases separating them. CDR3 length: 15 amino acids. Germline lookup yields CDR1 MNHNY and CDR2 SVGAGI (reference sequence).

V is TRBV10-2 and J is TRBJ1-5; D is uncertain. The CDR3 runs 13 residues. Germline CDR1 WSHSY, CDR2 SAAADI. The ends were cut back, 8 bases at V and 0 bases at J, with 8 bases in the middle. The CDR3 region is CASGDYSNQPQHF. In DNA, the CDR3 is TGCGCCAGCGGGGATTATAGCAATCAGCCCCAGCATTTT.

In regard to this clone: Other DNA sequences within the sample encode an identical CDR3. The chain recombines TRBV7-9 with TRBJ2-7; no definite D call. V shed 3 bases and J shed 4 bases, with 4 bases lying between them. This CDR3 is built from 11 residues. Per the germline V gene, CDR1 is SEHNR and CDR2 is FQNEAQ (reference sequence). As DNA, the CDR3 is TGTGCCAGCAGCTTGAGGTACGAGCAGTACTTC. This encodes CASSLRYEQYF.

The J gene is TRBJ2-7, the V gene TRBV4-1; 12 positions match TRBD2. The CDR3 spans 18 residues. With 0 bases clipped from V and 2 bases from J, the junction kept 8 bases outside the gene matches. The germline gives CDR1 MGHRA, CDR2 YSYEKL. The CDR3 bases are TGCGCCAGCAGCCAAGATTCCCTAGCGGGGGGGCGAACCTACGAGCAGTACTTC. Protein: CASSQDSLAGGRTYEQYF.

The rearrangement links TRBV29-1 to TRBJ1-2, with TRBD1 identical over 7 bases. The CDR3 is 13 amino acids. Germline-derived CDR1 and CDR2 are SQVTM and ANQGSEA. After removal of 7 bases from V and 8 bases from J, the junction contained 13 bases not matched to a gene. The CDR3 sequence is CSASRQGSWGYTF. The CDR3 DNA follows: TGCAGCGCGTCGAGACAGGGAAGTTGGGGCTACACCTTC.

DNA of the CDR3: TGTGCCAGCATTTTCGGGGACCGAACCTCCTACGAGCAGTACTTC. It specifies CASIFGDRTSYEQYF. The gene calls are TRBV2 and TRBJ2-7; D tentatively reads TRBD1 or TRBD2 (5 bases each). Germline CDR1 SNHLY, CDR2 FYNNEI. The V and J ends lost 7 bases and 0 bases respectively, with 16 bases between them. The CDR3 has 15 residues.

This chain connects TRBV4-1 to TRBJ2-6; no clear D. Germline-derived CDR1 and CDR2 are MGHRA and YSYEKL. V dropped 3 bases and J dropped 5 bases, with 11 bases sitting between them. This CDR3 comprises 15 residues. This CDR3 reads CASSHDFGRANVLTF. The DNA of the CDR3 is TGCGCCAGCAGCCATGATTTCGGTAGGGCCAACGTCCTGACTTTC.

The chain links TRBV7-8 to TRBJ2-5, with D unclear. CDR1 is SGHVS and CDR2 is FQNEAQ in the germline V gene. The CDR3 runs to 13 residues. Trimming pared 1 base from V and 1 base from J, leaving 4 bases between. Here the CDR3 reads CASSLDTQETQYF. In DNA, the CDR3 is TGTGCCAGCAGCTTAGACACCCAAGAGACCCAGTACTTC.

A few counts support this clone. DNA for the CDR3: TGCGCCAGCAGCTTGGCCAGGGGGCCCTATGGCTACACCTTC. It translates to CASSLARGPYGYTF. The chain is built from TRBV5-1 and TRBJ1-2, with 8 positions matching TRBD1. J was trimmed by 4 bases and V by 0 bases; bases with no gene match: 2. Germline V CDR1 and CDR2: SGHRS, YFSETQ. CDR3 length: 14 amino acids.

CDR3 in amino acids: CAISERRSNNSPLHF. The CDR3 DNA is TGTGCCATCAGTGAGAGGCGGTCAAATAATTCACCCCTCCACTTT. This chain links TRBV10-3 with TRBJ1-6, with D uncertain. CDR3 length: 15 amino acids. From germline, CDR1 is ENHRY and CDR2 SYGVKD. V gave up 2 bases and J gave up 5 bases, with 10 bases separating them.

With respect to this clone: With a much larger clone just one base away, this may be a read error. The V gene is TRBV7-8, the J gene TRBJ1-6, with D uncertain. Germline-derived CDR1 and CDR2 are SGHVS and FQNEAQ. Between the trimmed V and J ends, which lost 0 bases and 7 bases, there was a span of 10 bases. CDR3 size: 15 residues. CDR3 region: CASSLAPRGNSPLHF. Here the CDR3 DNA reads TGTGCCAGCAGCTTAGCCCCCAGAGGGAATTCACCCCTCCACTTT. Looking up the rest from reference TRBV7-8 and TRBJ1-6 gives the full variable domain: GAGVSQSPRYKVAKRGQDVALRCDPISGHVSLFWYQQALGQGPEFLTYFQNEAQLDKSGLPSDRFFAERPEGSVSTLKIQRTQQEDSAVYLCASSLAPRGNSPLHFGNGTRLTVT.

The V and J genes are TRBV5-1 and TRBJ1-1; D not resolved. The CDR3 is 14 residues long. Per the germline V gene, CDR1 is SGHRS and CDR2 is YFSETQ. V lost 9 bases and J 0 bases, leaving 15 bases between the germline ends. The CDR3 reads CATRSGSMNTEAFF. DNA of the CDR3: TGCGCCACCAGATCGGGGTCCATGAACACTGAAGCTTTCTTT.